This passage covers 31 T cell receptor beta chains from one sample sequenced in a study of identical twins. Using its own MiXCR run on the 5' RACE reads, TCRdb lists one record per CDR3 protein. The repertoire holds over 200,000 distinct CDR3 sequences, with roughly a tenth as singletons. Sequencing was carried out using memory T cells sorted from blood. These receptor sequences come from a man aged 50 to 59 in good health.

At least ten counts were recorded for this clonotype. V usage is TRBV12-3 or TRBV12-4 and J usage is TRBJ2-1, with TRBD2 matching 11 bases. The CDR3 contains 15 residues. The trim removed 7 bases at V and 7 bases at J, leaving 9 bases unmatched. The DNA for the CDR3 is TGTGCCAGCACCCGACTAGCGGGAATGAGTAATGAGCAGTTCTTC. Translating gives CASTRLAGMSNEQFF.

This clonotype was counted ten times or more. This chain links TRBV15 with TRBJ2-7; tentative D call: TRBD2 (5 bases). The germline V gene has CDR1 LNHNV and CDR2 YYDKDF (reference sequence). There are 16 residues in the CDR3. Trimming took off 0 bases at V and 5 bases at J, with 17 bases between the two ends. Here the CDR3 reads CATSRDFAGGSDEQYF. As DNA, the CDR3 is TGTGCCACCAGCAGAGATTTCGCAGGTGGGAGTGACGAGCAGTACTTC.

This chain joins TRBV23-1 and TRBJ2-1; the match to TRBD2 covers 8 bases. TRBV23-1 is identified as an open reading frame with a role that is uncertain. Trimming at V came to 5 bases and at J to 8 bases, leaving 20 bases not matched to a gene. This CDR3 has 18 amino acids. CDR3 amino acids: CASSSPIPRAGVVYEQFF. The CDR3 region has the DNA TGCGCCAGCAGTTCCCCAATTCCGCGAGCGGGAGTTGTTTATGAGCAGTTCTTC.

This clonotype was seen repeatedly, ten times or more. The genes are TRBV28 and TRBJ2-1, with 7 bases lining up with TRBD1. CDR1 MDHEN and CDR2 SYDVKM come from the germline V gene. Losses at the gene ends were 5 bases for V and 9 bases for J; bases not matched to a gene: 7. CDR3 size: 13 residues. CDR3 DNA sequence: TGTGCCAGCAGTAGGGACAGTTTTCGTGAGCAGTTCTTC. Residues: CASSRDSFREQFF.

This clonotype occurred a few times. This chain links TRBV14 with TRBJ1-4, with TRBD1 identical over 7 bases. Losses at the gene ends were 0 bases for V and 5 bases for J; bases not matched to a gene: 6. There are 16 residues in the CDR3. In germline, CDR1 is SGHDN, CDR2 FVKESK. The CDR3 nucleotides read TGTGCCAGCAGCCAAGAAAGGCAGGGGGGAAATGAAAAACTGTTTTTT. Residues: CASSQERQGGNEKLFF.

Only a few counts were recorded for this clonotype. The rearrangement uses TRBV12-3 or TRBV12-4 and TRBJ2-7; 8 bases line up with TRBD1. The CDR3 totals 17 residues. The junction had 15 bases not matched to a gene; V was cut back by 4 bases and J by 4 bases. This CDR3 is CASSSQGQVPFHYEQYF. The CDR3 DNA reads as TGTGCCAGCAGTTCGCAGGGACAGGTACCGTTCCATTACGAGCAGTACTTC.

Many counts were recorded for this clonotype. DNA for the CDR3: TGCAGTGCTAGAGATGTCCGGGCCTACGAGCAGTACTTC. Its protein product is CSARDVRAYEQYF. The chain couples TRBV20-1 to TRBJ2-7; D unresolved. There are 13 residues in the CDR3. The V gene lost 0 bases and the J gene lost 2 bases, with 8 bases spanning the gap. The germline V gene has CDR1 DFQATT and CDR2 SNEGSKA (reference sequence).

The table lists this clonotype with many counts. The rearrangement links TRBV5-6 to TRBJ1-1; D is possibly TRBD1 (5 bases). Germline lookup yields CDR1 SGHDT and CDR2 YYEEEE. Deletions cut 5 bases from V and 1 base from J, with 18 bases between. The CDR3 runs 16 residues. This CDR3 reads CASRRRTGTENTEAFF. Here the CDR3 DNA reads TGTGCCAGCAGACGAAGAACCGGGACTGAGAACACTGAAGCTTTCTTT.

There are many counts of this clonotype. J is TRBJ2-7 and V is TRBV9, with D uncertain. This CDR3 is built from 15 residues. Trimming removed 0 bases at V and 7 bases at J, with 17 bases between. Germline-derived CDR1 and CDR2 are SGDLS and YYNGEE. The CDR3 nucleotides read TGTGCCAGCAGCGTAGGTTTTGGACCCGTCGGAGAGCAGTACTTC. This translates into CASSVGFGPVGEQYF.

This clonotype was picked up many times. The rearrangement joins TRBV11-1 to TRBJ2-1; D uncertain. The CDR3 loop spans 19 amino acids. Germline values: CDR1 SGHAT, CDR2 FQDESV (reference sequence). V dropped 3 bases and J dropped 2 bases, with 23 bases sitting between them. CDR3 protein: CASSFGGLGFQGTYNEQFF. The CDR3 DNA is TGTGCCAGCAGCTTTGGTGGGCTTGGGTTCCAAGGGACCTACAATGAGCAGTTCTTC.

A few counts support this clonotype. This sequence joins TRBV5-1 and TRBJ2-7; 8 bases are shared with TRBD1. The J segment lost 4 bases and the V segment lost 4 bases, leaving 7 bases of the junction unmatched. Germline-derived CDR1 and CDR2 are SGHRS and YFSETQ. The CDR3 has 14 residues. The CDR3 nucleotides are TGCGCCAGCAGCCCGCAGGGGGCGAGGTACGAGCAGTACTTC. Protein: CASSPQGARYEQYF.

This clonotype was recorded many times. The chain employs TRBV4-1 and TRBJ1-6; D may be TRBD1 (5 bases). Germline assignment: CDR1 MGHRA and CDR2 YSYEKL. V was pared by 4 bases and J by 0 bases, with 13 bases between. CDR3 length equals 17 residues. For the CDR3, the DNA is TGCGCCAGCAGCCGTGGGATGGGGGTCTCCTATAATTCACCCCTCCACTTT. This encodes CASSRGMGVSYNSPLHF.

The V gene is TRBV5-8, the J gene TRBJ2-1; no definite D call. The CDR3 covers 12 residues. Germline CDR1 and CDR2: SGHTS and YDEGEE. V lost 5 bases to trimming and J lost 5 bases, with 8 bases between them. The DNA for the CDR3 is TGTGCCAGCAGTCGGAATAACAATGAGCAGTTCTTC. Protein: CASSRNNNEQFF.

The chain links TRBV18 to TRBJ2-7, with D possibly being TRBD1 (6 bases). This CDR3 spans 15 amino acids. The germline gives CDR1 KGHSH, CDR2 LQKENI. The V end was cut by 1 base, the J end by 0 bases, with 10 bases between. This CDR3 is CASSPLGTSSYEQYF. The CDR3 nucleotides are TGTGCCAGCTCACCACTGGGGACAAGCTCCTACGAGCAGTACTTC.

V usage is TRBV5-5 and J usage is TRBJ1-5, with TRBD1 matching over 9 bases. Losses at the gene ends were 2 bases for V and 4 bases for J; bases not matched to a gene: 7. The CDR3 sequence is 16 residues long. Germline V gene lookup returns CDR1 SGHKS and CDR2 YYEKEE (reference sequence). The CDR3 spells CASSFADRGRNQPQHF. In DNA form, the CDR3 reads TGTGCCAGCAGCTTCGCGGACAGGGGACGGAATCAGCCCCAGCATTTT.

This clonotype turned up a few times. V and J are TRBV7-2 and TRBJ1-1; TRBD1 is a possible D gene (6 bases). Trimming took off 0 bases at V and 2 bases at J, with 16 bases between the two ends. Germline-derived CDR1 and CDR2 are SGHTA and FQGNSA. The CDR3 extends over 17 amino acids. DNA of the CDR3: TGTGCCAGCAGCTTAGCCGGGACACCTCAACTAAACACTGAAGCTTTCTTT. It encodes CASSLAGTPQLNTEAFF.

This clonotype was observed a handful of times. This chain uses TRBV4-2 with TRBJ2-7, with D possibly being TRBD1 (6 bases). Trimming pared 4 bases from V and 3 bases from J, leaving 16 bases between. From germline, CDR1 is LGHNA and CDR2 YNFKEQ. The CDR3 is 15 residues long. CDR3 nucleotide sequence: TGTGCCAGCAGCCTACAGGGCCCCGAAAGCTACGAGCAGTACTTC. The encoded protein is CASSLQGPESYEQYF.

The gene calls are TRBV7-2 and TRBJ2-5; TRBD2 matches 13 bases. The CDR3 runs to 19 residues. Germline lookup yields CDR1 SGHTA and CDR2 FQGNSA. Losses at the gene ends were 0 bases for V and 5 bases for J; bases not matched to a gene: 12. The CDR3 bases are TGTGCCAGCAGCTTAGCCGTCGTCACTAGCGGGGGGGCTCGGGAGACCCAGTACTTC. This gives the protein CASSLAVVTSGGARETQYF.

The chain uses TRBV4-3 and TRBJ2-7; 7 bases agree with TRBD1. J lost 2 bases, V lost 4 bases, and 5 bases had no gene match. Germline loops: CDR1 LGHNA, CDR2 YSLEER. The CDR3 runs to 14 residues. This CDR3 is CASSRAQGTYEQYF. CDR3 DNA: TGCGCCAGCAGCCGGGCACAGGGGACCTACGAGCAGTACTTC.

The chain recombines TRBV3-1 with TRBJ2-3; a weak D match, TRBD2 (6 bases). The germline V gene has CDR1 LGHDT and CDR2 YNNKEL (reference sequence). CDR3 length: 15 amino acids. Trimming took off 1 base at V and 2 bases at J, with 10 bases between the two ends. CDR3 DNA: TGTGCCAGCAGCCAAGGCGGGGCCCACACAGATACGCAGTATTTT. Translated, it gives CASSQGGAHTDTQYF.

This clonotype was seen a few times. The gene calls are TRBV7-2 and TRBJ2-1; 9 nucleotides agree with TRBD1. The CDR3 covers 15 residues. V was pared by 6 bases and J by 4 bases, with 7 bases of the junction left unmatched. Germline values: CDR1 SGHTA, CDR2 FQGNSA. Written as DNA, the CDR3 is TGTGCCAGCAGATTCACAGGGGGCAGGTACAATGAGCAGTTCTTC. Translation gives CASRFTGGRYNEQFF.

The genes are TRBV20-1 and TRBJ2-1; the D gene is possibly TRBD2 (5 bases). V lost 3 bases and J 4 bases, leaving 16 bases between the germline ends. The CDR3 is 15 amino acids. Per germline, CDR1 DFQATT and CDR2 SNEGSKA (reference sequence). CDR3 nucleotide sequence: TGCAGTGCTAGGGCTGCAGGCCGACTATACAATGAGCAGTTCTTC. Protein sequence: CSARAAGRLYNEQFF.

This clonotype was detected many times. This chain links TRBV24-1 with TRBJ1-2, with D uncertain. The CDR3 length is 12 residues. Trimming stripped 9 bases from V and 2 bases from J, with 9 bases between. In germline, CDR1 is KGHDR, CDR2 SFDVKD. CDR3 amino acids: CATADGNYGYTF. The CDR3 nucleotides read TGTGCCACCGCCGACGGGAACTATGGCTACACCTTC.

In its sample, this clonotype was seen many times. The chain couples TRBV2 to TRBJ2-3; D not resolved. Germline V lookup: CDR1 SNHLY, CDR2 FYNNEI. CDR3 length equals 14 residues. V was pared by 3 bases and J by 0 bases, with 7 bases between. The CDR3 reads CASSDGSSTDTQYF. Written as DNA, the CDR3 is TGTGCCAGCAGTGACGGCAGTAGCACAGATACGCAGTATTTT.

CDR3 residues: CASSPPGLVVHEQYF. The CDR3 DNA is TGTGCCAGCAGCCCACCAGGGCTAGTAGTCCACGAGCAGTACTTC. The chain combines TRBV7-6 with TRBJ2-7, with D possibly being TRBD1 (5 bases). Trimming stripped 5 bases from V and 5 bases from J, with 19 bases between. Looked up from germline, CDR1 is SGHVS and CDR2 is FNYEAQ. The CDR3 is 15 residues long.

The CDR3 is CASSQEGGTGNTEAFF. In DNA form, the CDR3 reads TGCGCCAGCAGCCAAGAGGGAGGTACAGGGAACACTGAAGCTTTCTTT. The rearrangement links TRBV4-3 to TRBJ1-1, with D tentatively TRBD1 (5 bases). CDR1 is LGHNA, CDR2 YSLEER, per germline. Trimming pared 0 bases from V and 1 base from J, leaving 12 bases between. The CDR3 runs 16 residues.

The chain couples TRBV12-3 or TRBV12-4 to TRBJ1-5; 10 bases agree with TRBD1. V shed 6 bases and J 5 bases; nucleotides not matched to a gene: 4. This CDR3 is built from 14 residues. CDR3 region: CASSGQGVHQPQHF. The DNA of the CDR3 is TGTGCCAGCAGCGGACAGGGGGTACATCAGCCCCAGCATTTT.

The rearrangement joins TRBV20-1 to TRBJ2-5; no clear D. Looked up from germline, CDR1 is DFQATT and CDR2 is SNEGSKA (reference sequence). CDR3 length: 12 amino acids. V shed 6 bases and J shed 4 bases, with 12 bases lying between them. CDR3 DNA: TGCAGTGCCCGGCCCCGTGGAGAGACCCAGTACTTC. Encoded protein: CSARPRGETQYF.

This clonotype was recorded many times. This chain links TRBV6-1 with TRBJ1-5, with D uncertain. CDR1 MNHNS and CDR2 SASEGT come from the germline V gene. The CDR3 is 16 residues long. With 5 bases removed from V and 6 bases from J, the gap between germline ends came to 20 bases. CDR3 in amino acids: CASSPPPKYRGQPQHF. As DNA, the CDR3 is TGTGCCAGCAGTCCCCCACCAAAATACCGGGGTCAGCCCCAGCATTTT.

The sample holds many counts of this clonotype. The rearrangement links TRBV7-2 to TRBJ2-3; D gene uncertain. The ends were cut back, 3 bases at V and 0 bases at J, with 7 bases in the middle. Germline V gene sequence: CDR1 SGHTA, CDR2 FQGNSA. The CDR3 consists of 14 residues. The CDR3 bases are TGTGCCAGCAGCTTTGCCCCTAGCACAGATACGCAGTATTTT. Protein sequence: CASSFAPSTDTQYF.

This clonotype was detected only a few times. CDR3 sequence (DNA): TGCGCCAGCAGCCAAGAGGGGTATACCGGCAATCAGCCCCAGCATTTT. Encoded protein: CASSQEGYTGNQPQHF. The V and J genes are TRBV4-1 and TRBJ1-5; D unclear. The CDR3 sequence is 16 residues long. The ends were cut back, 0 bases at V and 2 bases at J, with 11 bases in the middle. The germline V gene has CDR1 MGHRA and CDR2 YSYEKL.